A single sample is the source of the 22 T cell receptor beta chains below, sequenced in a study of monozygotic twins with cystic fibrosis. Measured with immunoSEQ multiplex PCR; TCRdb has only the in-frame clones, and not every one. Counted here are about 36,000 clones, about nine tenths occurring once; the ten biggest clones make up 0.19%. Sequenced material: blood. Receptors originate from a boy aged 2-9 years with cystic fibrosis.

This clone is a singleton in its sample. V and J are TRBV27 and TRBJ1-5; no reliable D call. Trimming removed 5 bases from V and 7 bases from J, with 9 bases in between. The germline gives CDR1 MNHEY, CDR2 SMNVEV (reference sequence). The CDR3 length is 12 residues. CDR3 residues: CASSPFGQPQHF. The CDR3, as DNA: TGTGCCAGCAGTCCCTTTGGGCAGCCCCAGCATTTT.

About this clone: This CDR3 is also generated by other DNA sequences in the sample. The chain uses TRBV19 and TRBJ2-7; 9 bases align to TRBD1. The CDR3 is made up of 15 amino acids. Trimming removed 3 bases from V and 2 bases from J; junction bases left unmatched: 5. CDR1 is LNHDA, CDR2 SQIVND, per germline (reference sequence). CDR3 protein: CASSIGGTGTYEQYF. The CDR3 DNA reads TGTGCCAGTAGTATTGGGGGGACAGGGACCTACGAGCAGTACTTC.

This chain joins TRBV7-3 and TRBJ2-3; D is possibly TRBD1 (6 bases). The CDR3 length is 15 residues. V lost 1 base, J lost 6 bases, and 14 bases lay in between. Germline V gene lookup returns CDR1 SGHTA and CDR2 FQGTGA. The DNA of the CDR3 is TGTGCCAGCAGCTTAAGCGCTCCAGGGGCGGATACGCAGTATTTT. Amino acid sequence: CASSLSAPGADTQYF. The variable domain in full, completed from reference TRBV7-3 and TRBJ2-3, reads GAGVSQTPSNKVTEKGKYVELRCDPISGHTALYWYRQSLGQGPEFLIYFQGTGAADDSGLPNDRFFAVRPEGSVSTLKIQRTERGDSAVYLCASSLSAPGADTQYFGPGTRLTVL.

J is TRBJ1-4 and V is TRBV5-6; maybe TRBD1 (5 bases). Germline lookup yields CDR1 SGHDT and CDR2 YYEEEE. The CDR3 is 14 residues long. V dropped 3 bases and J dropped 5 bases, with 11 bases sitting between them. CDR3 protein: CASSWGGRNEKLFF. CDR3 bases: TGTGCCAGCAGCTGGGGGGGACGGAATGAAAAACTGTTTTTT.

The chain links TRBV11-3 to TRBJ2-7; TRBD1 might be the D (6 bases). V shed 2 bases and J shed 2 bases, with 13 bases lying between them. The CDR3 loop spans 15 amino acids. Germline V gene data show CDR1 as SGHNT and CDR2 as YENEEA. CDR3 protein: CASSLSRQGTYEQYF. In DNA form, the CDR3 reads TGTGCCAGCAGCTTAAGTCGGCAGGGGACCTACGAGCAGTACTTC.

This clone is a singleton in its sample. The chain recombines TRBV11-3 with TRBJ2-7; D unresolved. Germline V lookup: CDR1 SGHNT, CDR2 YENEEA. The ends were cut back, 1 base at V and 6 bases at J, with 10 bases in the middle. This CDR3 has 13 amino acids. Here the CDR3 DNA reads TGTGCCAGCAGCTTAGGCGAGAGATTCGAGCAGTACTTC. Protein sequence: CASSLGERFEQYF.

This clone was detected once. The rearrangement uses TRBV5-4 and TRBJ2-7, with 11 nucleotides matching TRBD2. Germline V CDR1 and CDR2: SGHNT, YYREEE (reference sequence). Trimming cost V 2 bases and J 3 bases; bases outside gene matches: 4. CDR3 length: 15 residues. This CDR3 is CASSFSGGAGYEQYF. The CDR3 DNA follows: TGTGCCAGCAGCTTTAGCGGGGGGGCTGGCTACGAGCAGTACTTC.

CDR3 nucleotide sequence: TGCGCCAGCAGCCCGGGACAGTTGGGTTATAGCAATCAGCCCCAGCATTTT. Translated, it gives CASSPGQLGYSNQPQHF. The chain combines TRBV5-1 with TRBJ1-5; 7 nucleotides align to TRBD1. V lost 4 bases and J lost 0; bases outside the gene matches: 10. The germline gives CDR1 SGHRS, CDR2 YFSETQ. CDR3 length: 17 residues. The whole variable domain, filled in from reference TRBV5-1 and TRBJ1-5, reads KAGVTQTPRYLIKTRGQQVTLSCSPISGHRSVSWYQQTPGQGLQFLFEYFSETQRNKGNFPGRFSGRQFSNSRSEMNVSTLELGDSALYLCASSPGQLGYSNQPQHFGDGTRLSIL.

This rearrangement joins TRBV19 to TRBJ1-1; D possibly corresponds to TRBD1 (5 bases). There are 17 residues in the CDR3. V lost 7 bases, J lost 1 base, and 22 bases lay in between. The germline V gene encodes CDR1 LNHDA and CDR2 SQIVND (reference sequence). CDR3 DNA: TGTGCCAGTACCCCATCTGGCCTAGGGGCCCCGAACACTGAAGCTTTCTTT. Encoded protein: CASTPSGLGAPNTEAFF.

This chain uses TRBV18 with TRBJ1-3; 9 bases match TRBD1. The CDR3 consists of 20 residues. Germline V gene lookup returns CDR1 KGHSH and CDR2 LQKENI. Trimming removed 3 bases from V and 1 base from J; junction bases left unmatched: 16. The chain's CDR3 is CASSPPPGTGSFLSGNTIYF. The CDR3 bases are TGTGCCAGCTCACCCCCTCCCGGGACAGGGTCCTTTTTATCTGGAAACACCATATATTTT.

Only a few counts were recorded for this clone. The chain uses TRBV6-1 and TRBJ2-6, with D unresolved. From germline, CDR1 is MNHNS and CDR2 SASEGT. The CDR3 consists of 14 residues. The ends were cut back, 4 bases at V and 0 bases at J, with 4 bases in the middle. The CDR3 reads CASSGISGANVLTF. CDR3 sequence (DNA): TGTGCCAGCAGTGGCATCTCTGGGGCCAACGTCCTGACTTTC.

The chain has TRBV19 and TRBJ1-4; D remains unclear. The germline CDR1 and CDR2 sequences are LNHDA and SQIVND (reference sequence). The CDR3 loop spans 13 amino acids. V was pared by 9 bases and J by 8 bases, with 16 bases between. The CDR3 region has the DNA TGTGCCAGCAGCCCCGGGGATGGAGAAAAACTGTTTTTT. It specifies CASSPGDGEKLFF. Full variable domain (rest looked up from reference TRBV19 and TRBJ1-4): DGGITQSPKYLFRKEGQNVTLSCEQNLNHDAMYWYRQDPGQGLRLIYYSQIVNDFQKGDIAEGYSVSREKKESFPLTVTSAQKNPTAFYLCASSPGDGEKLFFGSGTQLSVL.

In nucleotides, the CDR3 is TGTGCCAGCAGTTCCTCGGGGGACAGGGTTATTCCTCCAGCTTTCTTT. This gives the protein CASSSSGDRVIPPAFF. This chain connects TRBV27 to TRBJ1-1; 9 bases line up with TRBD1. With V trimmed by 4 bases and J by 10 bases, 16 bases remained unmatched. Germline V gene data show CDR1 as MNHEY and CDR2 as SMNVEV (reference sequence). CDR3 length equals 16 residues.

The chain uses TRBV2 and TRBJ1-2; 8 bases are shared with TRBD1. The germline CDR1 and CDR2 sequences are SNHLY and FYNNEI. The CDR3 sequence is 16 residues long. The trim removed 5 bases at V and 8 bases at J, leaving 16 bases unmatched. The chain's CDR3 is CASSSPWTGRQRGYTF. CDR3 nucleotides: TGTGCCAGCAGTTCACCATGGACAGGGAGGCAACGGGGCTACACCTTC.

CDR3 residues: CASSPDRTYEQYF. The DNA of the CDR3 is TGTGCCAGCAGCCCTGACAGAACCTACGAGCAGTACTTC. The V call is TRBV2, the J call TRBJ2-7, with D perhaps TRBD1 (5 bases). CDR1 is SNHLY, CDR2 FYNNEI, per germline. V lost 6 bases, J lost 2 bases, and 11 bases lay in between. The CDR3 has 13 amino acids.

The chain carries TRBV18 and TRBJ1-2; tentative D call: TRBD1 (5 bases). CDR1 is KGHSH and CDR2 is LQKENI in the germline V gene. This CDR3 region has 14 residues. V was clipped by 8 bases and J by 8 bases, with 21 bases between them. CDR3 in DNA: TGTGCCAGCGCCCCCACGGGCAGGGAAGGCGGCTACACCTTC. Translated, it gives CASAPTGREGGYTF.

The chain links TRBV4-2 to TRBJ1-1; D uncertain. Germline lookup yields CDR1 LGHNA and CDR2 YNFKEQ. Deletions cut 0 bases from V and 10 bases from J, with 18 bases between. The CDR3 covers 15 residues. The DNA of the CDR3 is TGTGCCAGCAGCCAAGATGACGGGTTTGGTAAAAGAGCTTTCTTT. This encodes CASSQDDGFGKRAFF.

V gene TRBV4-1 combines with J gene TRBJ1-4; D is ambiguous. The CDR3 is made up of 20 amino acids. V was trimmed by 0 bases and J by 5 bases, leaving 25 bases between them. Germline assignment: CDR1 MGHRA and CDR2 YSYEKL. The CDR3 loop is CASSQEWGLTTVPLNEKLFF. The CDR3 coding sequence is TGCGCCAGCAGCCAAGAATGGGGTTTAACGACGGTCCCCCTCAATGAAAAACTGTTTTTT.

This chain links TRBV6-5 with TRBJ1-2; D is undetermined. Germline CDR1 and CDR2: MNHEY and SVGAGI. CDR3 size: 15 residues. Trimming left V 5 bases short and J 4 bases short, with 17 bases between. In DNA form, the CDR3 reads TGTGCCAGCAGTAACAACCGGGATTCGATCTATGGCTACACCTTC. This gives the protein CASSNNRDSIYGYTF.

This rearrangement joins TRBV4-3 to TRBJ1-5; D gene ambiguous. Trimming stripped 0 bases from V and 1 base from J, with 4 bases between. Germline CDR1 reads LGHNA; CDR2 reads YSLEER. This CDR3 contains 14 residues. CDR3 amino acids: CASSQDRSNQPQHF. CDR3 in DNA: TGCGCCAGCAGCCAAGACCGGAGCAATCAGCCCCAGCATTTT.

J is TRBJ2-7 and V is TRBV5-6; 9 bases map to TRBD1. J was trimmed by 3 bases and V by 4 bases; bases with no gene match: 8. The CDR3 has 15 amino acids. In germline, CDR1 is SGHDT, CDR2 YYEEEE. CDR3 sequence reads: CASSLSPGQGYEQYF. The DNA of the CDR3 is TGTGCCAGCAGCCTATCCCCGGGACAGGGCTACGAGCAGTACTTC.

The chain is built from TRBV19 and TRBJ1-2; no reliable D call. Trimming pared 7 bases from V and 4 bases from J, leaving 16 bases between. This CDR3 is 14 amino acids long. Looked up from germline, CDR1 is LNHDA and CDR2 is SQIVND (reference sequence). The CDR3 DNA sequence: TGTGCCAGTACCGTACGGAGTGGCATCTATGGCTACACCTTC. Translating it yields CASTVRSGIYGYTF.